The clone carrying this T cell receptor beta chain was detected only a few times. What it binds is not known. The germline V gene encodes CDR1 SEHNR and CDR2 FQNEAQ (reference sequence). The CDR3 totals 15 residues. V lost 5 bases to trimming and J lost 5 bases, with 13 bases between them. This sample was taken from a study of T-cell memory formation after mild COVID-19. A single record per CDR3 protein comes from TCRdb applying MiXCR to the 5' RACE reads. The profile shows about 110,000 distinct CDR3 sequences, roughly a sixth of them singletons. Study results and caveats: Pre-infection memory showed some responding clones, and this suggested that cross-reactive memory joined. Contracting CD4+ clones were located mainly in CM and EM, and CD8+ clones in EMRA.

This sequence was found in a man aged 18 to 35 who had mild COVID-19 (a few samples of this study predate the infection). Cell type and time point are not known. V usage is TRBV7-9 and J usage is TRBJ1-6; perhaps TRBD1 as D (5 bases). Sequenced: PBMCs or a T cell subset sorted from them (not recorded which). CDR3 region: CASSLEAGDNSPLHF. The CDR3 nucleotides read TGTGCCAGCAGCCTCGAGGCGGGGGATAATTCACCCCTCCACTTT.